The clone carrying this T cell receptor beta chain has just a few counts. Its antigen remains unidentified. The TCR beta CDR3 regions underwent amplification using RNA transcripts as the source. Using the HTBI primer set, a first-round RT-PCR was run on the TCR CDR3. MiXCR, run by TCRdb on the multiplex PCR reads, gives a single entry per CDR3 protein. This sample has hundreds of thousands of distinct CDR3 sequences, with 14% to 15% found just once. Fresh peripheral blood, 7.5 to 10 ml, was the source of the PBMCs. This record comes from a study of T cells in Graves' hyperthyroidism and ophthalmopathy. Study observations and caveats: In the analysis, a 13 V-J model separated ophthalmopathy from stable hyperthyroidism.

Sequencing input: blood. This clonotype was sampled from a man aged 18-30 years with Graves' ophthalmopathy.

CDR3 coding DNA: TGTGCCAGCAGTACACCCGGAGGGGGTTTTGAGCAGTTCTTC. It codes for CASSTPGGGFEQFF. This chain joins TRBV27 and TRBJ2-1; D possibly uses TRBD1 or TRBD2 (6 bases each). Between the trimmed V and J ends, which lost 5 bases and 9 bases, there was a span of 17 bases. The V gene's germline CDR1 is MNHEY and CDR2 SMNVEV (reference sequence). This CDR3 contains 14 residues.